These 30 T cell receptor beta chains were sequenced from one sample in a study of shared clonotypes between healthy human individuals. The assay was immunoSEQ multiplex PCR, and TCRdb's table has in-frame clones only and misses some. The data show some 630,000 clones, approximately 75% seen once. The sequencing sample was made of memory CD4+ T cells sorted from blood. Regarding subset: CD45RA-negative fraction. The receptors originated from a woman aged 30 to 39 in good health.

A remark on this clone: The same CDR3 arises from other DNA sequences in this sample as well. The chain recombines TRBV11-2 with TRBJ1-1; the D is unclear. Germline V CDR1 and CDR2: SGHAT, FQNNGV. The CDR3 has 15 residues. V was cut by 0 bases and J by 1 base, with 9 bases left in between. CDR3 nucleotide sequence: TGTGCCAGCAGCTTAGATCCAGGCCAGAACACTGAAGCTTTCTTT. As protein: CASSLDPGQNTEAFF. Together with reference TRBV11-2 and TRBJ1-1, the CDR3 gives the full variable domain: EAGVAQSPRYKIIEKRQSVAFWCNPISGHATLYWYQQILGQGPKLLIQFQNNGVVDDSQLPKDRFSAERLKGVDSTLKIQPAKLEDSAVYLCASSLDPGQNTEAFFGQGTRLTVV.

The rearrangement joins TRBV28 to TRBJ2-5; perhaps TRBD1 as D (7 bases). The J call could be wrong; TRBJ2-7 is a better fit for the DNA end. This CDR3 region has 15 residues. Germline-derived CDR1 and CDR2 are MDHEN and SYDVKM. The CDR3 DNA reads TGTGCCAGCAGCCCAAGCGGAGGGGGCGCCTACGAGCAGTACTTC. Protein: CASSPSGGGAYEQYF.

V usage is TRBV27 and J usage is TRBJ2-6, with D possibly matching TRBD2 (5 bases). The CDR3 has 14 residues. In germline, CDR1 is MNHEY, CDR2 SMNVEV (reference sequence). V was trimmed by 2 bases and J by 6 bases, leaving 8 bases between them. CDR3 protein: CASSLEREANVLTF. The CDR3 nucleotides are TGTGCCAGCAGTTTAGAACGGGAGGCCAACGTCCTGACTTTC. The full variable domain, in which reference TRBV27 and TRBJ2-6 provide the parts outside the CDR3, is EAQVTQNPRYLITVTGKKLTVTCSQNMNHEYMSWYRQDPGLGLRQIYYSMNVEVTDKGDVPEGYKVSRKEKRNFPLILESPSPNQTSLYFCASSLEREANVLTFGAGSRLTVL.

The chain is built from TRBV28 and TRBJ2-7; weak D call: TRBD1 (6 bases). This CDR3 has 13 amino acids. Germline-derived CDR1 and CDR2 are MDHEN and SYDVKM. The ends were cut back, 7 bases at V and 2 bases at J, with 12 bases in the middle. The CDR3 loop reads CASTAGTTYEQYF. As DNA, the CDR3 is TGTGCCAGCACTGCCGGGACAACCTACGAGCAGTACTTC.

The V call is TRBV5-1, the J call TRBJ2-5; TRBD1 aligns across 7 bases. Per germline, CDR1 SGHRS and CDR2 YFSETQ. The CDR3 contains 14 residues. V gave up 4 bases and J gave up 3 bases; unmatched junction bases: 6. The CDR3 here is CASSTRQGEETQYF. The CDR3 coding sequence is TGCGCCAGCAGCACCCGACAGGGAGAAGAGACCCAGTACTTC.

The rearrangement links TRBV4-2 to TRBJ2-5, with 9 bases matching TRBD2. Germline V lookup: CDR1 LGHNA, CDR2 YNFKEQ. Trimming removed 0 bases from V and 12 bases from J; junction bases left unmatched: 11. The CDR3 contains 15 residues. CDR3 sequence reads: CASSQDSEPSGVKYF. The CDR3 DNA is TGTGCCAGCAGCCAAGATTCTGAGCCTAGCGGGGTGAAGTACTTC.

The CDR3 DNA reads TGCGCCAGCGGGGGGACTAGCGGCACAGATACGCAGTATTTT. Translating gives CASGGTSGTDTQYF. This chain joins TRBV5-1 and TRBJ2-3, with TRBD2 matching 10 bases. Germline V gene lookup returns CDR1 SGHRS and CDR2 YFSETQ. This CDR3 has 14 amino acids. Losses at the gene ends were 7 bases for V and 1 base for J; bases not matched to a gene: 3.

The chain is built from TRBV6-1 and TRBJ2-7; 9 bases are shared with TRBD2. CDR3 length equals 15 residues. The V gene's germline CDR1 is MNHNS and CDR2 SASEGT. The trim removed 5 bases at V and 6 bases at J, leaving 11 bases unmatched. The CDR3 sequence is CASSLGGSGRIEQYF. CDR3 in DNA: TGTGCCAGCAGTCTGGGGGGTAGCGGGAGAATCGAGCAGTACTTC.

The chain couples TRBV5-1 to TRBJ1-3; TRBD1 might be the D (6 bases). Germline CDR1 SGHRS, CDR2 YFSETQ. Trimming left V 6 bases short and J 2 bases short, with 9 bases between. This CDR3 comprises 13 residues. The CDR3 DNA reads TGCGCCAGCACACAGGGTACTGGAAACACCATATATTTT. Amino acids: CASTQGTGNTIYF.

This clone was seen just once. The rearrangement joins TRBV14 to TRBJ2-3; D unresolved. Germline CDR1 SGHDN, CDR2 FVKESK. The CDR3 covers 13 residues. The germline V and J ends were trimmed by 3 bases and 4 bases, with 8 bases remaining between them. CDR3 protein: CASSQGGADTQYF. The CDR3 DNA is TGTGCCAGCAGCCAGGGCGGCGCAGATACGCAGTATTTT.

This clone was seen repeatedly, ten times or more. The gene calls are TRBV9 and TRBJ1-1; D ambiguous. CDR1 and CDR2 (germline): SGDLS, YYNGEE. The CDR3 sequence is 13 residues long. The V end lost 4 bases, the J end lost 8 bases, and 15 bases lay between the germline ends. The DNA of the CDR3 is TGTGCCAGCAGCTACGGACCCAACCACGAAGCTTTCTTT. Protein product: CASSYGPNHEAFF. The whole variable domain, filled in from reference TRBV9 and TRBJ1-1, reads DSGVTQTPKHLITATGQRVTLRCSPRSGDLSVYWYQQSLDQGLQFLIQYYNGEERAKGNILERFSAQQFPDLHSELNLSSLELGDSALYFCASSYGPNHEAFFGQGTRLTVV.

This clone was recorded a few times. The sample carries other DNA sequences with the same CDR3. V is TRBV11-1 and J is TRBJ1-1, with D possibly matching TRBD1 (5 bases). CDR3 length equals 13 residues. Trimming cost V 5 bases and J 3 bases, with 10 bases left between them. Germline values: CDR1 SGHAT, CDR2 FQDESV (reference sequence). The CDR3 DNA reads TGTGCCAGCAGCCGACAGCGCGACACTGAAGCTTTCTTT. It specifies CASSRQRDTEAFF.

The rearrangement uses TRBV5-6 and TRBJ2-4; D remains unclear. Per the germline V gene, CDR1 is SGHDT and CDR2 is YYEEEE. CDR3 length: 14 amino acids. Trimming shortened V by 4 bases and J by 0 bases, and 8 bases separated the two germline ends. This CDR3 reads CASSQSGAKNIQYF. The CDR3 DNA is TGTGCCAGCAGCCAATCAGGAGCCAAAAACATTCAGTACTTC.

This chain links TRBV6-1 with TRBJ2-7; the D gene is possibly TRBD2 (5 bases). CDR1 and CDR2 (germline): MNHNS, SASEGT. Trimming removed 6 bases at V and 2 bases at J, with 11 bases between. The CDR3 totals 13 residues. CDR3: CASREDKTYEQYF. In DNA form, the CDR3 reads TGTGCCAGCAGGGAGGATAAAACCTACGAGCAGTACTTC.

V gene TRBV2 combines with J gene TRBJ2-7; 8 bases fit TRBD2. Germline CDR1 and CDR2: SNHLY and FYNNEI. The J segment lost 2 bases and the V segment lost 8 bases, leaving 8 bases of the junction unmatched. This CDR3 comprises 14 residues. CDR3 region: CASEERETTYEQYF. The CDR3 coding sequence is TGTGCCAGCGAGGAGCGGGAGACAACCTACGAGCAGTACTTC.

Comment on this clone: The same CDR3 is also encoded by other DNA sequences in this sample. The chain is built from TRBV30 and TRBJ2-3; a possible D gene is TRBD1 (5 bases). In germline, CDR1 is GTSNPN, CDR2 SVGIG (reference sequence). The V gene lost 0 bases and the J gene lost 6 bases, with 7 bases spanning the gap. The CDR3 loop spans 12 amino acids. Here the CDR3 DNA reads TGTGCCTGGAGTGTAGGGGTCGATACGCAGTATTTT. Translation: CAWSVGVDTQYF. Drawing the rest from reference TRBV30 and TRBJ2-3, the complete variable domain is SQTIHQWPATLVQPVGSPLSLECTVEGTSNPNLYWYRQAAGRGLQLLFYSVGIGQISSEVPQNLSASRPQDRQFILSSKKLLLSDSGFYLCAWSVGVDTQYFGPGTRLTVL.

The chain couples TRBV29-1 to TRBJ1-1; 8 bases map to TRBD1. Unmatched junction bases numbered 4, after V lost 6 bases and J lost 1 base. The CDR3 spans 13 residues. The V gene's germline CDR1 is SQVTM and CDR2 ANQGSEA. The chain's CDR3 is CSVTGTGNTEAFF. CDR3 nucleotides: TGCAGCGTAACCGGGACAGGGAACACTGAAGCTTTCTTT.

This clone was detected a few times. The gene calls are TRBV30 and TRBJ2-7; D assignment may be TRBD1 or TRBD2 (5 bases each). CDR3 length equals 12 residues. Trimming removed 5 bases from V and 2 bases from J, with 10 bases in between. CDR1 is GTSNPN, CDR2 SVGIG, per germline (reference sequence). The CDR3 reads CAWGTGTYEQYF. In DNA, the CDR3 is TGTGCCTGGGGGACGGGTACCTACGAGCAGTACTTC.

CDR3 residues: CASSYGTGKETQYF. Written as DNA, the CDR3 is TGTGCCAGCAGTTACGGGACAGGGAAAGAGACCCAGTACTTC. The chain joins TRBV27 to TRBJ2-5, with TRBD1 matching 9 bases. The CDR3 is 14 residues long. CDR1 and CDR2 (germline): MNHEY, SMNVEV (reference sequence). J gave up 3 bases and V 4 bases, and 3 bases lay outside the gene matches.

About this clone itself: A read error is the likely source, as a far larger clone sits one nucleotide away. The chain has TRBV11-3 and TRBJ1-1; perhaps TRBD1 as D (5 bases). Germline CDR1 and CDR2: SGHNT and YENEEA. Trimming left V 5 bases short and J 3 bases short, with 10 bases between. CDR3 length: 13 amino acids. The CDR3: CASSAQGDTEAFF. In DNA form, the CDR3 reads TGTGCCAGCAGCGCTCAGGGAGACACTGAAGCTTTCTTT.

A single count supports this clone. V and J are TRBV19 and TRBJ1-2; D is possibly TRBD1 (5 bases). V shed 3 bases and J shed 2 bases, with 13 bases lying between them. CDR3 length: 15 amino acids. CDR1 is LNHDA and CDR2 is SQIVND in the germline V gene (reference sequence). For the CDR3, the DNA is TGTGCCAGTAGTATCGAGCCGGGGACGAACTATGGCTACACCTTC. As protein: CASSIEPGTNYGYTF.

The gene calls are TRBV28 and TRBJ2-3, with 13 bases matching TRBD2. V lost 3 bases and J lost 7; bases outside the gene matches: 4. Germline assignment: CDR1 MDHEN and CDR2 SYDVKM. The CDR3 spans 15 residues. The DNA for the CDR3 is TGTGCCAGCAGTTTGGGGGGGACTAGCGGGAATACGCAGTATTTT. It specifies CASSLGGTSGNTQYF.

This clone occurred once. This sequence joins TRBV5-1 and TRBJ1-1; weak D call: TRBD1 (6 bases). The V gene lost 7 bases and the J gene lost 1 base, with 11 bases spanning the gap. This CDR3 has 13 residues. CDR1 SGHRS and CDR2 YFSETQ come from the germline V gene. DNA for the CDR3: TGCGCCAGCTCGACGACAGGGAACACTGAAGCTTTCTTT. Protein sequence: CASSTTGNTEAFF.

The chain links TRBV6-4 to TRBJ2-4, with D possibly TRBD2 on 5 matching bases. The CDR3 has 13 amino acids. Trimming stripped 4 bases from V and 8 bases from J, with 12 bases between. Per the germline V gene, CDR1 is MRHNA and CDR2 is SNTAGT. CDR3 DNA sequence: TGTGCCAGCAGTGCCCAGCCCGGGGACATTCAGTACTTC. It is translated as CASSAQPGDIQYF.

This clone was counted between two and nine times. This CDR3 reads CASSIKETQYF. CDR3 coding DNA: TGTGCCAGCAGTATCAAGGAGACCCAGTACTTC. The J gene is TRBJ2-5, the V gene TRBV5-4; D call uncertain. Germline loops: CDR1 SGHNT, CDR2 YYREEE (reference sequence). Trimming left V 5 bases short and J 5 bases short, with 7 bases between. This CDR3 region has 11 residues.

The CDR3 nucleotides are TGTGCCAGCAGTTACAGGGGGGACACTGAAGCTTTCTTT. It is translated as CASSYRGDTEAFF. The chain uses TRBV6-5 and TRBJ1-1, with TRBD1 as a possible D gene (6 bases). V gave up 2 bases and J gave up 3 bases, with 7 bases separating them. Germline V CDR1 and CDR2: MNHEY, SVGAGI. The CDR3 consists of 13 residues.

This chain connects TRBV7-9 to TRBJ2-1; TRBD1 aligns across 11 bases. CDR1 SEHNR and CDR2 FQNEAQ come from the germline V gene (reference sequence). The trim removed 5 bases at V and 6 bases at J, leaving 6 bases unmatched. There are 15 residues in the CDR3. CDR3 residues: CASSQDRGRSNEQFF. CDR3 bases: TGTGCCAGCAGCCAGGACAGGGGGCGTTCCAATGAGCAGTTCTTC.

The chain combines TRBV6-6 with TRBJ1-2; D not certain. This CDR3 comprises 13 residues. V lost 5 bases and J 4 bases, leaving 11 bases between the germline ends. Germline loops: CDR1 MNHNY, CDR2 SVGAGI (reference sequence). The CDR3, as DNA: TGTGCCAGCAGTGGGCAGGCTTCCTATGGCTACACCTTC. The encoded protein is CASSGQASYGYTF.

The chain recombines TRBV27 with TRBJ2-7; the D gene is possibly TRBD1 (5 bases). V lost 5 bases, J lost 6 bases, and 14 bases lay in between. This CDR3 is 13 amino acids long. The germline CDR1 and CDR2 sequences are MNHEY and SMNVEV (reference sequence). CDR3 loop: CASSPGWNSEQYF. CDR3 bases: TGTGCCAGCAGTCCAGGGTGGAATTCCGAGCAGTACTTC.

Points on this clone: This sample also contains other DNA sequences that code for the same CDR3. The V call is TRBV19, the J call TRBJ2-5; TRBD1 agrees at 10 bases. The V gene's germline CDR1 is LNHDA and CDR2 SQIVND (reference sequence). The V gene end was trimmed by 6 bases and the J gene end by 6 bases; junction bases not matched to a gene: 4. This CDR3 has 13 residues. The CDR3 DNA follows: TGTGCCAGTAGCCCGGGACAGGGGCAGACCCAGTACTTC. Protein product: CASSPGQGQTQYF.